Listed here are 8 T cell receptor beta chains from one sample, sequenced in a study of T cell repertoires in cytomegalovirus infection. TCRdb itself ran the reads through MiXCR, one entry per CDR3 protein. This sample carries about 890,000 distinct CDR3 sequences, around 32% of them seen once, and the ten largest clones take under 15%. Antigens for these TCRs are unknown. Sample: cultured CD8+ T cells from PBMCs, taken from culture after CMV antigen stimulation. These receptors were taken from a human donor in good health (CMV status not recorded). Some clones in this sample may be carry-over from other donors' samples.

DNA of the CDR3: TGTGCCACCAGCAGGGACAGGGCCCAGGATACGCAGTATTTT. Its translation is CATSRDRAQDTQYF. V gene TRBV15 combines with J gene TRBJ2-3; 8 positions match TRBD1. Germline CDR1 reads LNHNV; CDR2 reads YYDKDF (reference sequence). CDR3 length: 14 amino acids. Trimming at V came to 3 bases and at J to 6 bases, leaving 5 bases not matched to a gene. Full variable domain (outside the CDR3, taken from reference TRBV15 and TRBJ2-3): DAMVIQNPRYQVTQFGKPVTLSCSQTLNHNVMYWYQQKSSQAPKLLFHYYDKDFNNEADTPDNFQSRRPNTSFCFLDIRSPGLGDTAMYLCATSRDRAQDTQYFGPGTRLTVL.

This clonotype has more than one count but fewer than ten. The chain has TRBV9 and TRBJ2-3; 12 nucleotides align to TRBD2. The CDR3 loop spans 17 amino acids. Germline V gene sequence: CDR1 SGDLS, CDR2 YYNGEE. The ends lost 4 bases at V and 3 bases at J; junction bases unmatched: 9. The CDR3 reads CASSTTSGGAPTDTQYF. CDR3 in DNA: TGTGCCAGCAGCACGACTAGCGGGGGCGCTCCAACAGATACGCAGTATTTT.

This clonotype was counted at least ten times. The gene calls are TRBV7-8 and TRBJ2-7, with D maybe TRBD2 (6 bases). V dropped 4 bases and J dropped 2 bases, with 18 bases sitting between them. Germline V lookup: CDR1 SGHVS, CDR2 FQNEAQ. The CDR3 has 16 residues. In nucleotides, the CDR3 is TGTGCCAGCAGCTCCCTTAGCGGCGAACATACCTACGAGCAGTACGTC. Translated, it gives CASSSLSGEHTYEQYV.

V usage is TRBV7-9 and J usage is TRBJ2-7; D uncertain. The CDR3 has 12 residues. CDR1 is SEHNR and CDR2 is FQNEAQ in the germline V gene (reference sequence). V lost 4 bases and J lost 7, with 11 bases in between. The DNA for the CDR3 is TGTGCCAGCAGCTCGGATCTGAGAGAGCAGTACGTC. Protein product: CASSSDLREQYV.

With regard to this clonotype: A read error is possible here, since a much larger clone lies one base away. The chain uses TRBV7-8 and TRBJ1-1; tentative D call: TRBD1 (6 bases). This CDR3 spans 13 amino acids. CDR1 is SGHVS, CDR2 FQNEAQ, per germline. The CDR3 here is CVSIPDRISEAFF. Here the CDR3 DNA reads TGTGTCAGCATCCCCGACAGGATATCTGAAGCTTTCTTT.

This clonotype appeared a few times. This chain joins TRBV10-3 and TRBJ2-7; 7 bases match TRBD1. V shed 10 bases and J 2 bases; nucleotides not matched to a gene: 8. Germline CDR1 is ENHRY and CDR2 is SYGVKD. The CDR3 has 13 amino acids. This chain's CDR3 is CATWDSFTYEQYF. CDR3 nucleotides: TGTGCCACGTGGGACAGCTTTACCTACGAGCAGTACTTC.

The V and J genes are TRBV2 and TRBJ1-2; D is uncertain. V lost 4 bases, J lost 8 bases, and 14 bases lay in between. Germline CDR1 reads SNHLY; CDR2 reads FYNNEI. The CDR3 covers 13 residues. The CDR3 sequence is CASSGTTLRGYTF. DNA of the CDR3: TGTGCCAGCAGTGGGACTACCTTGCGCGGCTACACCTTC.

About this clonotype itself: The junction departs from germline at one end; a sequencing error may be responsible. For the CDR3, the DNA is TGTGCCAGCAGTTACCGGGGTTCCGGAAACTCCATATATTTT. Its protein is CASSYRGSGNSIYF. The rearrangement uses TRBV6-5 and TRBJ1-3; D not resolved. The CDR3 runs to 14 residues. Germline CDR1 MNHEY, CDR2 SVGAGI.